The 24 T cell receptor beta chains below come from one sample, sequenced in a study of CD8 T cells in Susac syndrome. Random hexamers were used to reverse transcribe the RNA input (about 0.5 to 1 ug). TCRdb ran MiXCR on the immunoSEQ multiplex PCR reads and lists one entry per CDR3 protein. This table has approximately 49,000 distinct CDR3 sequences, just under 95% appearing once. Sequencing was carried out using CD8+ T cells from PBMCs. All receptors come from a human donor with Susac syndrome.

V and J are TRBV7-6 and TRBJ2-1, with TRBD2 identical over 11 bases. The V gene end was trimmed by 4 bases and the J gene end by 7 bases; junction bases not matched to a gene: 3. Germline lookup yields CDR1 SGHVS and CDR2 FNYEAQ. The CDR3 extends over 14 amino acids. CDR3 protein: CASSSPSGGNEQFF. The CDR3 DNA reads as TGTGCCAGCAGCTCTCCTAGCGGGGGGAATGAGCAGTTCTTC.

This clonotype occurred once. The chain recombines TRBV9 with TRBJ2-7; D is ambiguous. V was trimmed by 2 bases and J by 4 bases, leaving 10 bases between them. The CDR3 is 13 residues long. From germline, CDR1 is SGDLS and CDR2 YYNGEE. The CDR3 loop is CASSVGEPYEQYF. CDR3 nucleotides: TGTGCCAGCAGCGTTGGAGAGCCATACGAGCAGTACTTC.

CDR3 amino acids: CASSFGGLRNEQFF. In nucleotides, the CDR3 is TGTGCCAGCAGTTTTGGGGGGCTGAGGAATGAGCAGTTCTTC. The V gene is TRBV27, the J gene TRBJ2-1, with D perhaps assigned TRBD1 or TRBD2 (6 bases each). The CDR3 sequence is 14 residues long. CDR1 and CDR2 from the germline V gene are MNHEY and SMNVEV (reference sequence). Trimming pared 3 bases from V and 7 bases from J, leaving 13 bases between.

The chain has TRBV11-2 and TRBJ2-7, with D tentatively TRBD1 (6 bases). The CDR3 extends over 13 amino acids. Per the germline V gene, CDR1 is SGHAT and CDR2 is FQNNGV. Trimming removed 5 bases at V and 3 bases at J, with 11 bases between. The DNA for the CDR3 is TGTGCCAGCAGCCCCGGGACACACTACGAGCAGTACTTC. Translated, it gives CASSPGTHYEQYF.

The J gene is TRBJ2-4, the V gene TRBV13; 8 nucleotides align to TRBD1. This CDR3 has 15 residues. V dropped 4 bases and J dropped 5; count of bases not matched to a gene: 7. CDR1 and CDR2 from the germline V gene are PRHDT and FYEKMQ (reference sequence). CDR3 bases: TGTGCCAGCAGCTCCATACCGGACAGGGAAAACATTCAGTACTTC. Amino acids: CASSSIPDRENIQYF.

This chain links TRBV28 with TRBJ1-2; D is ambiguous. The CDR3 runs to 14 residues. V lost 3 bases, J lost 1 base, and 9 bases lay in between. Germline V lookup: CDR1 MDHEN, CDR2 SYDVKM. In DNA form, the CDR3 reads TGTGCCAGCAGTTTGCCGTTCCTTAACTATGGCTACACCTTC. It translates to CASSLPFLNYGYTF.

The chain carries TRBV7-8 and TRBJ2-7, with TRBD2 identical over 11 bases. The length of the CDR3 is 15 residues. After removal of 0 bases from V and 7 bases from J, the junction contained 5 bases not matched to a gene. Germline V gene lookup returns CDR1 SGHVS and CDR2 FQNEAQ. CDR3 protein: CASSLASGGAWEQYF. The CDR3 bases are TGTGCCAGCAGCTTAGCTAGCGGGGGGGCCTGGGAGCAGTACTTC.

This clonotype has only one observation. V gene TRBV10-2 combines with J gene TRBJ1-1, with 9 bases identical to TRBD1. The CDR3 totals 15 residues. Germline V gene data show CDR1 as WSHSY and CDR2 as SAAADI. The V gene end was trimmed by 2 bases and the J gene end by 6 bases; junction bases not matched to a gene: 7. The chain's CDR3 is CASSERTGVIPEAFF. In DNA, the CDR3 is TGCGCCAGCAGTGAGCGGACAGGGGTTATACCTGAAGCTTTCTTT.

The chain joins TRBV24-1 to TRBJ1-5; D gene uncertain. The V end was cut by 5 bases, the J end by 4 bases, with 8 bases between. The CDR3 totals 13 residues. Per germline, CDR1 KGHDR and CDR2 SFDVKD. The DNA for the CDR3 is TGTGCCACCAGTGGTGGAGGGAATCAGCCCCAGCATTTT. Its protein product is CATSGGGNQPQHF.

The V and J genes are TRBV4-3 and TRBJ2-3; 7 positions match TRBD2. The length of the CDR3 is 14 residues. Trimming cost V 3 bases and J 2 bases; bases outside gene matches: 2. Germline loops: CDR1 LGHNA, CDR2 YSLEER. DNA of the CDR3: TGCGCCAGCAGCCAGGGACTATCCACAGATACGCAGTATTTT. This sequence encodes CASSQGLSTDTQYF.

The chain combines TRBV14 with TRBJ1-2, with a weak D call TRBD1 (6 bases). Trimming cost V 0 bases and J 8 bases, with 16 bases left between them. Per germline, CDR1 SGHDN and CDR2 FVKESK. CDR3 size: 15 residues. CDR3 nucleotide sequence: TGTGCCAGCAGCCAAGATCTGACAGGACTCTGGGGCTACACCTTC. As protein: CASSQDLTGLWGYTF.

The chain is built from TRBV5-5 and TRBJ1-1; D gene ambiguous. CDR1 SGHKS and CDR2 YYEKEE come from the germline V gene (reference sequence). The CDR3 length is 13 residues. V was trimmed by 1 base and J by 12 bases, leaving 16 bases between them. The CDR3 loop reads CASSLITAQGSFF. The CDR3 DNA reads TGTGCCAGCAGCTTGATTACAGCCCAAGGGTCTTTCTTT. Full variable domain (rest looked up from reference TRBV5-5 and TRBJ1-1): DAGVTQSPTHLIKTRGQQVTLRCSPISGHKSVSWYQQVLGQGPQFIFQYYEKEERGRGNFPDRFSARQFPNYSSELNVNALLLGDSALYLCASSLITAQGSFFGQGTRLTVV.

The chain combines TRBV12-3 or TRBV12-4 with TRBJ2-7, with 12 bases that match TRBD2. V was pared by 4 bases and J by 2 bases, with 3 bases of the junction left unmatched. The CDR3 length is 15 residues. CDR3 loop: CASSSSSGGAYEQYF. DNA of the CDR3: TGTGCCAGCAGTTCCTCTAGCGGGGGGGCCTACGAGCAGTACTTC.

The rearrangement links TRBV7-2 to TRBJ2-7; TRBD2 might be the D (5 bases). Germline V gene data show CDR1 as SGHTA and CDR2 as FQGNSA. The CDR3 has 13 amino acids. The V and J ends lost 2 bases and 5 bases respectively, with 10 bases between them. CDR3 sequence reads: CASSLQDWNEQYF. The CDR3 nucleotides are TGTGCCAGCAGCTTACAGGACTGGAACGAGCAGTACTTC.

V and J are TRBV15 and TRBJ1-1; unclear D gene. Germline V gene data show CDR1 as LNHNV and CDR2 as YYDKDF (reference sequence). CDR3 length: 14 amino acids. The germline V and J ends were trimmed by 0 bases and 1 base, with 6 bases remaining between them. In DNA, the CDR3 is TGTGCCACCAGCAGAGATAATGAGAACACTGAAGCTTTCTTT. It encodes CATSRDNENTEAFF.

This chain connects TRBV19 to TRBJ2-7, with 10 bases aligning to TRBD2. V shed 2 bases and J 1 base; nucleotides not matched to a gene: 5. The CDR3 consists of 16 residues. Germline CDR1 is LNHDA and CDR2 is SQIVND (reference sequence). CDR3 amino acids: CASSILAGDPSYEQYF. CDR3 sequence (DNA): TGTGCCAGTAGTATACTAGCGGGGGACCCTTCCTACGAGCAGTACTTC.

This clonotype has only one observation. The rearrangement uses TRBV7-6 and TRBJ2-2; D might be TRBD1 (5 bases). Trimming pared 6 bases from V and 7 bases from J, leaving 15 bases between. There are 14 residues in the CDR3. Germline V gene lookup returns CDR1 SGHVS and CDR2 FNYEAQ. CDR3 loop: CASSLQVMGGELFF. The CDR3 nucleotides read TGTGCCAGCAGTCTACAGGTTATGGGCGGGGAGCTGTTTTTT.

V usage is TRBV30 and J usage is TRBJ1-6; no firm D call. The germline CDR1 and CDR2 sequences are GTSNPN and SVGIG (reference sequence). CDR3 length: 14 amino acids. The V gene lost 0 bases and the J gene lost 7 bases, with 10 bases spanning the gap. CDR3 DNA sequence: TGTGCCTGGAGTGTAGTCAGCACAAATTCACCCCTCCACTTT. It specifies CAWSVVSTNSPLHF.

The CDR3 region has the DNA TGTGCCAGCAGCTTAAGATGGGATGAGCAGTACTTC. This codes for CASSLRWDEQYF. V and J are TRBV7-9 and TRBJ2-7; D call uncertain. This CDR3 has 12 amino acids. Germline assignment: CDR1 SEHNR and CDR2 FQNEAQ (reference sequence). V was cut by 2 bases and J by 7 bases, with 9 bases left in between.

V usage is TRBV19 and J usage is TRBJ2-3; D may be TRBD1 (6 bases). Trimming pared 3 bases from V and 1 base from J, leaving 8 bases between. CDR3 length equals 14 residues. In germline, CDR1 is LNHDA, CDR2 SQIVND (reference sequence). This CDR3 is CASSMGAGTDTQYF. In DNA, the CDR3 is TGTGCCAGTAGTATGGGGGCGGGCACAGATACGCAGTATTTT.

The V gene is TRBV6-5, the J gene TRBJ2-7, with a possible D match to TRBD1 (6 bases). The ends were cut back, 4 bases at V and 6 bases at J, with 10 bases in the middle. Germline values: CDR1 MNHEY, CDR2 SVGAGI. This CDR3 has 12 residues. CDR3 in DNA: TGTGCCAGCAGTTTCCCCAGGGGCGAGCAGTACTTC. Its translation is CASSFPRGEQYF.

The J gene is TRBJ2-2, the V gene TRBV24-1; D is unresolved. This CDR3 contains 16 residues. V shed 3 bases and J shed 4 bases, with 14 bases lying between them. Germline V lookup: CDR1 KGHDR, CDR2 SFDVKD. CDR3 coding DNA: TGTGCCACCAGTGATCCCCGGCGGCCGAGCACCGGGGAGCTGTTTTTT. It specifies CATSDPRRPSTGELFF.

This chain links TRBV12-3 or TRBV12-4 with TRBJ1-5; D is ambiguous. Trimming shortened V by 3 bases and J by 0 bases, and 9 bases separated the two germline ends. This CDR3 contains 15 residues. The CDR3 reads CASSFGVHSNQPQHF. DNA of the CDR3: TGTGCCAGCAGTTTCGGGGTTCATAGCAATCAGCCCCAGCATTTT.

V gene TRBV4-3 combines with J gene TRBJ1-4; D gene uncertain. The CDR3 contains 16 residues. Germline CDR1 LGHNA, CDR2 YSLEER. The ends were cut back, 0 bases at V and 5 bases at J, with 13 bases in the middle. The CDR3 region has the DNA TGCGCCAGCAGCCAAGATGTTTCCCTGTGGAATGAAAAACTGTTTTTT. Amino acid sequence: CASSQDVSLWNEKLFF.